This T cell receptor beta chain comes out of a study of shared T cell receptors in the human thymus. The CDR3 sequence is 16 residues long. Germline V gene lookup returns CDR1 LNHDA and CDR2 SQIVND (reference sequence). The V gene end was trimmed by 7 bases and the J gene end by 8 bases; junction bases not matched to a gene: 19. Assay used: immunoSEQ multiplex PCR; TCRdb lists only in-frame clones, some missing. This sample has hundreds of thousands of clones, with roughly 86% found just once. This sample also belongs to another study, concerning human thymus T cells. According to that study: The study used thymus tissue resected during corrective heart surgery. Highly overlapping thymic repertoires in unrelated individuals were reported by related research.

Sequencing input: thymocytes. The sequence was collected from a boy under three years old with a congenital heart defect. This chain links TRBV19 with TRBJ1-2, with 7 bases identical to TRBD1. CDR3 nucleotide sequence: TGTGCCAGTATCTTCCACCACGAAGGGACAGAGGAAGGCTACACCTTC. It specifies CASIFHHEGTEEGYTF.